This passage covers 19 T cell receptor beta chains from one sample sequenced in a study of T cell responses to AZD1222 COVID-19 vaccine. Here immunoSEQ multiplex PCR was the method, and the copy in TCRdb shows in-frame clones only, minus some. This table has around 200,000 clones, approximately 93% appearing once. The starting material was peripheral blood, obtained on day 0 of AZD1222 vaccination. The receptors originated from an adult in good health.

This clone was seen just once. The chain combines TRBV7-2 with TRBJ1-4, with D possibly being TRBD1 (5 bases). The V gene lost 5 bases and the J gene lost 7 bases, with 17 bases spanning the gap. This CDR3 contains 15 residues. The germline V gene has CDR1 SGHTA and CDR2 FQGNSA. CDR3 DNA sequence: TGTGCCAGCAGCCCTCCAGGGTCGGAGACTGAAAAACTGTTTTTT. Encoded protein: CASSPPGSETEKLFF.

V and J are TRBV7-6 and TRBJ2-5; 9 bases are a match to TRBD2. V lost 6 bases to trimming and J lost 1 base; unmatched junction nucleotides: 6. Germline CDR1 is SGHVS and CDR2 is FNYEAQ. There are 15 residues in the CDR3. The CDR3 is CASSPLAGAQETQYF. CDR3 bases: TGTGCCAGCAGTCCCTTAGCGGGGGCCCAAGAGACCCAGTACTTC.

V usage is TRBV5-5 and J usage is TRBJ1-1, with TRBD1 matching over 8 bases. The germline CDR1 and CDR2 sequences are SGHKS and YYEKEE (reference sequence). This CDR3 contains 14 residues. V gave up 5 bases and J gave up 3 bases; unmatched junction bases: 6. CDR3 nucleotides: TGTGCCAGCAGGCTGACAGGGGTGGACACTGAAGCTTTCTTT. Amino acids: CASRLTGVDTEAFF. Supplemented by reference TRBV5-5 and TRBJ1-1, the full variable domain reads DAGVTQSPTHLIKTRGQQVTLRCSPISGHKSVSWYQQVLGQGPQFIFQYYEKEERGRGNFPDRFSARQFPNYSSELNVNALLLGDSALYLCASRLTGVDTEAFFGQGTRLTVV.

The genes are TRBV27 and TRBJ2-1; TRBD2 agrees at 9 bases. V dropped 3 bases and J dropped 3; count of bases not matched to a gene: 3. This CDR3 comprises 15 residues. Germline assignment: CDR1 MNHEY and CDR2 SMNVEV (reference sequence). The CDR3 sequence is CASSFETSGYNEQFF. The CDR3 DNA sequence: TGTGCCAGCAGTTTCGAGACTAGCGGCTACAATGAGCAGTTCTTC.

The chain has TRBV1 and TRBJ2-5; whether TRBD2, the table's D call, matches the DNA was not checked. TRBV1 is a known pseudogene. This CDR3 is built from 16 residues. The CDR3 bases are TGCACCAGCAGCCCAGTACTAGCGGGGGGGCTCGGGACCCAGTACTTC. Residues: CTSSPVLAGGLGTQYF.

The rearrangement joins TRBV6-5 to TRBJ1-4; D unresolved. V lost 2 bases and J lost 0, with 4 bases in between. CDR1 and CDR2 from the germline V gene are MNHEY and SVGAGI. This CDR3 is built from 14 residues. The DNA for the CDR3 is TGTGCCAGCAGTTACCTTACAACTAATGAAAAACTGTTTTTT. It is translated as CASSYLTTNEKLFF.

This clone was detected once. The chain couples TRBV7-9 to TRBJ1-4; 7 bases fit TRBD1. Germline values: CDR1 SEHNR, CDR2 FQNEAQ (reference sequence). The CDR3 covers 15 residues. V trimming: 5 bases; J trimming: 2 bases; junction bases outside the gene matches: 5. The CDR3 sequence: CASSRGQLTNEKLFF. The CDR3 coding sequence is TGTGCCAGCAGCCGGGGACAGTTGACTAATGAAAAACTGTTTTTT.

This clone was seen only a few times. V gene TRBV2 combines with J gene TRBJ1-5; D may be TRBD1 (6 bases). CDR3 length equals 13 residues. From germline, CDR1 is SNHLY and CDR2 FYNNEI. The V and J ends lost 8 bases and 6 bases respectively, with 14 bases between them. The CDR3 DNA follows: TGTGCCAGCGGGATCGGGGGGGCTCAGCCCCAGCATTTT. Its translation is CASGIGGAQPQHF.

This clone was seen only once. The chain links TRBV7-9 to TRBJ2-5; D is ambiguous. V dropped 5 bases and J dropped 5 bases, with 12 bases sitting between them. CDR1 is SEHNR, CDR2 FQNEAQ, per germline (reference sequence). The CDR3 covers 13 residues. The CDR3 sequence is CASSPPASETQYF. CDR3 coding DNA: TGTGCCAGCAGCCCCCCGGCCTCTGAGACCCAGTACTTC.

The chain joins TRBV11-2 to TRBJ2-1, with TRBD2 identical over 7 bases. The germline V gene encodes CDR1 SGHAT and CDR2 FQNNGV. V lost 3 bases to trimming and J lost 2 bases; unmatched junction nucleotides: 4. This CDR3 spans 15 amino acids. The CDR3 DNA is TGTGCCAGCAGCTTTAGCGGGCAAACCTACAATGAGCAGTTCTTC. Translated: CASSFSGQTYNEQFF.

This chain uses TRBV5-1 with TRBJ1-2; D is unresolved. The V and J ends lost 1 base and 4 bases respectively, with 14 bases between them. CDR1 SGHRS and CDR2 YFSETQ come from the germline V gene. The length of the CDR3 is 15 residues. The CDR3 loop is CASSLISGSGYGYTF. The CDR3 DNA follows: TGCGCCAGCAGCTTGATTTCCGGCTCGGGCTATGGCTACACCTTC.

A single count supports this clone. This rearrangement joins TRBV12-3 or TRBV12-4 to TRBJ1-1; D unresolved. The CDR3 sequence is 11 residues long. The V and J ends lost 5 bases and 9 bases respectively, with 10 bases between them. In DNA form, the CDR3 reads TGTGCCAGCAGTACCCAAATCCAAGCTTTCTTT. Its translation is CASSTQIQAFF.

This chain connects TRBV7-9 to TRBJ1-2, with D tentatively TRBD1 (6 bases). CDR1 is SEHNR and CDR2 is FQNEAQ in the germline V gene (reference sequence). CDR3 length equals 15 residues. Trimming cost V 1 base and J 4 bases, with 13 bases left between them. The chain's CDR3 is CASSLGQEVAYGYTF. In DNA form, the CDR3 reads TGTGCCAGCAGCTTAGGACAGGAGGTTGCCTATGGCTACACCTTC.

J is TRBJ1-6 and V is TRBV7-2; TRBD1 aligns across 7 bases. Germline lookup yields CDR1 SGHTA and CDR2 FQGNSA. The CDR3 covers 15 residues. V lost 5 bases and J lost 3; bases outside the gene matches: 4. The DNA of the CDR3 is TGTGCCAGCAGCACGGCAGGGGGCTATAATTCACCCCTCCACTTT. Protein sequence: CASSTAGGYNSPLHF.

This clone has only one observation. This rearrangement joins TRBV11-2 to TRBJ2-7, with TRBD1 as a possible D gene (6 bases). The CDR3 spans 14 residues. V lost 3 bases to trimming and J lost 3 bases, with 12 bases between them. Looked up from germline, CDR1 is SGHAT and CDR2 is FQNNGV. In nucleotides, the CDR3 is TGTGCCAGCAGCTTGGGGGCCCTTTTCTACGAGCAGTACTTC. The encoded protein is CASSLGALFYEQYF.

The J gene is TRBJ1-1, the V gene TRBV7-8; TRBD1 might be the D (6 bases). Germline lookup yields CDR1 SGHVS and CDR2 FQNEAQ. The V gene lost 4 bases and the J gene lost 4 bases, with 16 bases spanning the gap. The CDR3 is 15 residues long. As DNA, the CDR3 is TGTGCCAGCAGCTCAGAGGGGGTTAGGATCACTGAAGCTTTCTTT. Encoded protein: CASSSEGVRITEAFF.

The CDR3 sequence is CASSQVSGELFF. The CDR3 DNA reads TGCGCCAGCAGCCAAGTTTCCGGGGAGCTGTTTTTT. The chain combines TRBV4-1 with TRBJ2-2; D is undetermined. From germline, CDR1 is MGHRA and CDR2 YSYEKL. The CDR3 runs to 12 residues. The ends were cut back, 1 base at V and 6 bases at J, with 3 bases in the middle.

This clone showed up just a few times. The chain joins TRBV29-1 to TRBJ1-5, with D hard to call. This CDR3 comprises 13 residues. Germline V lookup: CDR1 SQVTM, CDR2 ANQGSEA. V shed 4 bases and J shed 4 bases, with 11 bases lying between them. CDR3 DNA: TGCAGCGTTGGAGAGGAGAAGAATCAGCCCCAGCATTTT. It encodes CSVGEEKNQPQHF. The full variable domain, rest sourced from reference TRBV29-1 and TRBJ1-5, is SAVISQKPSRDICQRGTSLTIQCQVDSQVTMMFWYRQQPGQSLTLIATANQGSEATYESGFVIDKFPISRPNLTFSTLTVSNMSPEDSSIYLCSVGEEKNQPQHFGDGTRLSIL.

This sequence joins TRBV4-1 and TRBJ1-1; D may be TRBD1 (6 bases). V was trimmed by 4 bases and J by 7 bases, leaving 13 bases between them. Germline CDR1 is MGHRA and CDR2 is YSYEKL. CDR3 length: 13 amino acids. The CDR3 protein is CASSPVGRGEAFF. CDR3 coding DNA: TGCGCCAGCAGCCCCGTGGGCAGGGGTGAAGCTTTCTTT.